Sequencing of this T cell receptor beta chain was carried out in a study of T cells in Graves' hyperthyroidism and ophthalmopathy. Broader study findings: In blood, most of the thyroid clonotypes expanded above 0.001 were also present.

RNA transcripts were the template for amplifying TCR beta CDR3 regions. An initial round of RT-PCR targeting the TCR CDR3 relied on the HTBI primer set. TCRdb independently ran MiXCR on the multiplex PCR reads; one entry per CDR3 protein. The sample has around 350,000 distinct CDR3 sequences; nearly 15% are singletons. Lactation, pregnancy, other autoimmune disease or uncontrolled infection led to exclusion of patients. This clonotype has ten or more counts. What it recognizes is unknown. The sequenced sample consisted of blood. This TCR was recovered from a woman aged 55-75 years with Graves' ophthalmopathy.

CDR3: CASSAGGGETQYF. For the CDR3, the DNA is TGTGCCAGCAGTGCAGGGGGAGGGGAGACCCAGTACTTC. The chain employs TRBV12-3 or TRBV12-4 and TRBJ2-5, with D perhaps TRBD1 or TRBD2 (7 bases each). With 5 bases removed from V and 5 bases from J, the gap between germline ends came to 12 bases. The CDR3 spans 13 residues.